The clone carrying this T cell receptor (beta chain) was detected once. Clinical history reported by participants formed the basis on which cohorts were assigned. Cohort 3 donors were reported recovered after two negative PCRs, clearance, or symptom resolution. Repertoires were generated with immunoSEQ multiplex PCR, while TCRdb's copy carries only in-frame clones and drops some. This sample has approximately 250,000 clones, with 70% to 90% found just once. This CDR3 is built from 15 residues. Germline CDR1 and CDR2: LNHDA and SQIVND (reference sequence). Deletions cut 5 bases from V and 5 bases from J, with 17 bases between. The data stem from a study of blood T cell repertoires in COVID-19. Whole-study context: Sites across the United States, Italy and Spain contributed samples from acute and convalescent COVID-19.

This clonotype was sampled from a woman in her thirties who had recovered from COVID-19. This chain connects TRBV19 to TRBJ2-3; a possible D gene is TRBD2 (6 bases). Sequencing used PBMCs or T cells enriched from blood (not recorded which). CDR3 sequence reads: CASSPYGGALDTQYF. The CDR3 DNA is TGTGCCAGTAGTCCTTACGGGGGAGCCCTAGATACGCAGTATTTT.